What follows are 19 T cell receptor beta chains derived from one specimen sequenced in a study of low-dose radiotherapy and immunotherapy resistance in tumors. TRAV- and TRBV-specific primers were used for first-strand cDNA, which covered alpha and beta chains. TCR amplification used 15 to 20 PCR cycles, a constant-region primer and a V-primer adapter. MiXCR, applied by TCRdb to the reads, yields one record per CDR3 protein. The sample yields around 20,000 distinct CDR3 sequences, 74% seen once. The receptors were sampled from a human donor with advanced metastatic prostate, ovarian, gallbladder or colorectal cancer (not recorded which). This table probably holds off-target reads from a library built for another chain.

The gene calls are TRBV15 and TRBJ1-5; D gene ambiguous. This CDR3 has 14 amino acids. V dropped 4 bases and J dropped 0 bases, with 7 bases sitting between them. CDR1 LNHNV and CDR2 YYDKDF come from the germline V gene (reference sequence). CDR3 residues: CATSKGYSNQPQHF. CDR3 sequence (DNA): TGTGCCACCAGCAAGGGATATAGCAATCAGCCCCAGCATTTT.

This clonotype came up once. This chain connects TRBV7-8 to TRBJ2-2; D possibly corresponds to TRBD2 (7 bases). CDR1 is SGHVS, CDR2 FQNEAQ, per germline. Trimming took 5 bases from V and 7 from J, leaving 17 bases between them. The CDR3 runs 15 residues. This CDR3 reads CASSLGRGAGGELFF. The CDR3 bases are TGTGCCAGCAGCCTAGGGAGGGGGGCCGGCGGGGAGCTGTTTTTT.

The chain couples TRBV20-1 to TRBJ1-1; TRBD1 matches at 10 bases. Germline V gene lookup returns CDR1 DFQATT and CDR2 SNEGSKA (reference sequence). The CDR3 totals 16 residues. The ends lost 0 bases at V and 5 bases at J; junction bases unmatched: 9. Here the CDR3 DNA reads TGCAGTGCTAGAGATCGGGGGACAGGGGACTCTACTGAAGCTTTCTTT. Translating gives CSARDRGTGDSTEAFF.

V usage is TRBV6-2 or TRBV6-3 and J usage is TRBJ2-3; TRBD2 aligns across 12 bases. Unmatched junction bases numbered 7, after V lost 7 bases and J lost 5 bases. This CDR3 contains 15 residues. Germline values: CDR1 MNHEY, CDR2 SVGEGT. As DNA, the CDR3 is TGTGCCAGCACCGAGGGGGGACTAGCGGGAGATACGCAGTATTTT. This gives the protein CASTEGGLAGDTQYF.

This clonotype was counted only a few times. The chain employs TRBV6-2 or TRBV6-3 and TRBJ1-2, with a weak D call TRBD1 (6 bases). This CDR3 has 12 residues. V was clipped by 5 bases and J by 8 bases, with 12 bases between them. The germline gives CDR1 MNHEY, CDR2 SVGEGT. The CDR3 coding sequence is TGTGCCAGCAGTCCGGACAGTTTAGGCTACACCTTC. This encodes CASSPDSLGYTF.

The V gene is TRBV28, the J gene TRBJ1-1; D might be TRBD1 (5 bases). The germline V gene has CDR1 MDHEN and CDR2 SYDVKM. V shed 0 bases and J shed 7 bases, with 6 bases lying between them. The CDR3 loop spans 12 amino acids. CDR3 sequence: CASSLWGVEAFF. CDR3 sequence (DNA): TGTGCCAGCAGTTTATGGGGGGTTGAAGCTTTCTTT. Together with reference TRBV28 and TRBJ1-1, the CDR3 gives the full variable domain: DVKVTQSSRYLVKRTGEKVFLECVQDMDHENMFWYRQDPGLGLRLIYFSYDVKMKEKGDIPEGYSVSREKKERFSLILESASTNQTSMYLCASSLWGVEAFFGQGTRLTVV.

The chain links TRBV11-3 to TRBJ1-6; D is undetermined. V lost 5 bases, J lost 10 bases, and 15 bases lay in between. Germline V CDR1 and CDR2: SGHNT, YENEEA. This CDR3 spans 14 amino acids. CDR3 in amino acids: CASSLTQDSSPLHF. The CDR3 nucleotides read TGTGCCAGCAGCCTGACCCAGGACTCATCACCCCTCCACTTT.

The chain employs TRBV20-1 and TRBJ1-6, with 7 bases that match TRBD1. Germline trimming cut 3 bases from V and 7 bases from J; bases unmatched to any gene: 9. The CDR3 covers 15 residues. Germline V gene data show CDR1 as DFQATT and CDR2 as SNEGSKA (reference sequence). DNA of the CDR3: TGCAGTGCTAGCCGGGGATACAGGGGAAATTCACCCCTCCACTTT. Protein: CSASRGYRGNSPLHF.

The rearrangement uses TRBV2 and TRBJ2-7; D unclear. The ends were cut back, 5 bases at V and 8 bases at J, with 10 bases in the middle. Per the germline V gene, CDR1 is SNHLY and CDR2 is FYNNEI. The CDR3 extends over 11 amino acids. CDR3 region: CASSTDKKQYF. The CDR3 nucleotides are TGTGCCAGCAGTACCGACAAGAAGCAGTACTTC.

The chain couples TRBV28 to TRBJ2-7; TRBD2 agrees at 10 bases. Germline assignment: CDR1 MDHEN and CDR2 SYDVKM. The CDR3 totals 16 residues. J gave up 2 bases and V 5 bases, and 9 bases lay outside the gene matches. The DNA of the CDR3 is TGTGCCAGCAGTCCCAGGTGGACTAGCGGAACCTACGAGCAGTACTTC. Encoded protein: CASSPRWTSGTYEQYF.

V and J are TRBV5-4 and TRBJ2-3; TRBD2 agrees at 9 bases. The length of the CDR3 is 18 residues. Looked up from germline, CDR1 is SGHNT and CDR2 is YYREEE (reference sequence). The J segment lost 1 base and the V segment lost 3 bases, leaving 12 bases of the junction unmatched. The CDR3 DNA follows: TGTGCCAGCAGCTCTAGGGCGGGAGGGCCGATGGGCACAGATACGCAGTATTTT. Translating it yields CASSSRAGGPMGTDTQYF.

This chain joins TRBV4-3 and TRBJ2-3; TRBD1 might be the D (6 bases). V lost 2 bases and J 4 bases, leaving 16 bases between the germline ends. CDR3 length: 16 amino acids. CDR1 and CDR2 from the germline V gene are LGHNA and YSLEER. CDR3 nucleotides: TGCGCCAGCAGCCAACTACAGGGCATGGGGGCAGATACGCAGTATTTT. Translating it yields CASSQLQGMGADTQYF.

This clonotype was counted a single time. An end of the junction does not agree with germline; a read error may underlie this. Written as DNA, the CDR3 is TGTGCCAGCAGCCAAGGTGGACTAGCGGTTAACAATGAGCAGTTCTTC. The encoded protein is CASSQGGLAVNNEQFF. This sequence joins TRBV4-1 and TRBJ2-1; TRBD2 agrees at 10 bases. The germline CDR1 and CDR2 sequences are MGHRA and YSYEKL. This CDR3 is built from 16 residues.

V is TRBV19 and J is TRBJ1-5, with D tentatively TRBD1 (5 bases). This CDR3 comprises 14 residues. The V gene's germline CDR1 is LNHDA and CDR2 SQIVND (reference sequence). V was pared by 6 bases and J by 3 bases, with 12 bases between. The CDR3 protein is CASRSRDFNQPQHF. The CDR3 DNA sequence: TGTGCCAGTAGGAGCAGGGACTTCAATCAGCCCCAGCATTTT.

V gene TRBV20-1 combines with J gene TRBJ2-3; TRBD2 matches 8 bases. The CDR3 is 17 residues long. Germline V gives CDR1 DFQATT, CDR2 SNEGSKA (reference sequence). V shed 3 bases, J shed 2 bases, and the junction held 13 bases outside the gene matches. CDR3 sequence reads: CSARGLRTSGFTDTQYF. In DNA form, the CDR3 reads TGCAGTGCTAGGGGTTTGAGAACTAGCGGATTCACAGATACGCAGTATTTT.

V usage is TRBV12-3 or TRBV12-4 and J usage is TRBJ1-1; D possibly corresponds to TRBD1 (5 bases). The CDR3 runs 15 residues. With 0 bases removed from V and 0 bases from J, the gap between germline ends came to 8 bases. Here the CDR3 DNA reads TGTGCCAGCAGTTTAGCGGGGGGGATGAACACTGAAGCTTTCTTT. Encoded protein: CASSLAGGMNTEAFF.

This rearrangement joins TRBV29-1 to TRBJ2-1; D possibly corresponds to TRBD1 (6 bases). The V gene lost 6 bases and the J gene lost 10 bases, with 16 bases spanning the gap. The CDR3 sequence is 12 residues long. Germline V gene data show CDR1 as SQVTM and CDR2 as ANQGSEA. The CDR3 here is CSVRGWDGEQFF. CDR3 DNA sequence: TGCAGCGTGAGGGGGTGGGACGGCGAGCAGTTCTTC.

V is TRBV18 and J is TRBJ2-5; D gene uncertain. CDR3 length: 14 residues. Between the trimmed V and J ends, which lost 3 bases and 1 base, there was a span of 9 bases. Germline V gene sequence: CDR1 KGHSH, CDR2 LQKENI. Written as DNA, the CDR3 is TGTGCCAGCTCACCCGCGGCACTCCAAGAGACCCAGTACTTC. Residues: CASSPAALQETQYF. Filled out from reference TRBV18 and TRBJ2-5, the complete variable domain reads NAGVMQNPRHLVRRRGQEARLRCSPMKGHSHVYWYRQLPEEGLKFMVYLQKENIIDESGMPKERFSAEFPKEGPSILRIQQVVRGDSAAYFCASSPAALQETQYFGPGTRLLVL.

This rearrangement joins TRBV6-5 to TRBJ2-7; 7 bases line up with TRBD1. Germline loops: CDR1 MNHEY, CDR2 SVGAGI. The CDR3 spans 15 residues. J lost 6 bases, V lost 6 bases, and 14 bases had no gene match. The CDR3 nucleotides read TGTGCCAGCAGGCCAAAGTTAGACAGGGTAGTCGAGCAGTACTTC. This codes for CASRPKLDRVVEQYF.